These 19 T cell receptor beta chains share one sample of origin, sequenced in a study of blood T cell repertoires in COVID-19. Profiled with immunoSEQ multiplex PCR; TCRdb holds only in-frame clones, not every one. Here the sample spans approximately 300,000 clones, over 80% being singletons. The sample was peripheral blood. These receptors originate from a woman in her 50s with active or convalescent COVID-19.

This sequence joins TRBV27 and TRBJ2-7; TRBD1 matches 7 bases. The ends lost 6 bases at V and 2 bases at J; junction bases unmatched: 7. Germline assignment: CDR1 MNHEY and CDR2 SMNVEV (reference sequence). The CDR3 extends over 14 amino acids. The CDR3 here is CASSPRTGTYEQYF. CDR3 DNA: TGTGCCAGCAGCCCCCGGACAGGAACCTACGAGCAGTACTTC.

The chain combines TRBV11-2 with TRBJ1-1; D gene uncertain. This CDR3 is built from 12 residues. Germline V gene data show CDR1 as SGHAT and CDR2 as FQNNGV. Trimming removed 8 bases from V and 2 bases from J, with 9 bases in between. The CDR3 spells CASEQANTEAFF. The CDR3 DNA sequence: TGTGCCAGCGAGCAGGCTAACACTGAAGCTTTCTTT.

This clone occurred once. The chain links TRBV21-1 to TRBJ1-2; the table gives TRBD1 as D, unverified against the DNA. TRBV21-1 is shown as a pseudogene. The CDR3 has 18 amino acids. The CDR3 bases are TGTGCCAGCACAGGGGCAGCCGCTTCCCCCAAAGAGGACTATGGCTACACCTTC. Its protein product is CASTGAAASPKEDYGYTF.

The gene calls are TRBV7-6 and TRBJ1-4, with TRBD1 matching over 7 bases. Trimming took 5 bases from V and 5 from J; bases not matched to a gene: 5. This CDR3 region has 14 residues. Germline V gives CDR1 SGHVS, CDR2 FNYEAQ. The CDR3 is CASSLGQVNEKLFF. The CDR3 DNA reads as TGTGCCAGCAGCCTCGGACAGGTGAATGAAAAACTGTTTTTT.

The chain is built from TRBV19 and TRBJ2-1; 10 nucleotides agree with TRBD2. V shed 10 bases and J 4 bases; nucleotides not matched to a gene: 4. This CDR3 spans 13 amino acids. CDR1 is LNHDA and CDR2 is SQIVND in the germline V gene (reference sequence). The CDR3 DNA is TGTGCCACCAAAGCGGGAGGGTACAATGAGCAGTTCTTC. Residues: CATKAGGYNEQFF.

V and J are TRBV6-5 and TRBJ1-5; no clear D. This CDR3 is built from 14 residues. The V end was cut by 4 bases, the J end by 5 bases, with 12 bases between. From germline, CDR1 is MNHEY and CDR2 SVGAGI. The CDR3 here is CASSSHGSYQPQHF. The CDR3 region has the DNA TGTGCCAGCAGTTCCCACGGGTCGTATCAGCCCCAGCATTTT.

The chain joins TRBV7-9 to TRBJ2-7; D is possibly TRBD2 (5 bases). This CDR3 has 14 residues. Germline CDR1 SEHNR, CDR2 FQNEAQ (reference sequence). V was shortened by 1 base and J by 5 bases, with 12 bases between the two germline ends. DNA of the CDR3: TGTGCCAGCAGCTTAGTATCTCTTAGCGACGAGCAGTACTTC. It yields the protein CASSLVSLSDEQYF. The full variable domain, rest sourced from reference TRBV7-9 and TRBJ2-7, is DTGVSQNPRHKITKRGQNVTFRCDPISEHNRLYWYRQTLGQGPEFLTYFQNEAQLEKSRLLSDRFSAERPKGSFSTLEIQRTEQGDSAMYLCASSLVSLSDEQYFGPGTRLTVT.

This sequence joins TRBV1 and TRBJ2-5; TRBD2 is taken as the D call from the table, unchecked against the DNA. TRBV1 is an annotated pseudogene. The CDR3 length is 17 residues. CDR3 sequence (DNA): TGCACCAGCAGCCAACCAGCCGCTCAGCGGGAGGAAGAGACCCAGTACTTC. Amino acids: CTSSQPAAQREEETQYF.

The chain uses TRBV18 and TRBJ1-5, with D unclear. CDR1 and CDR2 (germline): KGHSH, LQKENI. This CDR3 region has 14 residues. V was trimmed by 3 bases and J by 7 bases, leaving 13 bases between them. CDR3 DNA: TGTGCCAGCTCACCTTCCGGGGAGCAGCAGCCCCAGCATTTT. It specifies CASSPSGEQQPQHF.

This sequence joins TRBV5-5 and TRBJ2-1, with 12 bases identical to TRBD2. The CDR3 extends over 17 amino acids. Looked up from germline, CDR1 is SGHKS and CDR2 is YYEKEE (reference sequence). Trimming removed 3 bases from V and 7 bases from J; junction bases left unmatched: 11. The chain's CDR3 is CASSSNTGLAGLNEQFF. CDR3 in DNA: TGTGCCAGCAGCTCGAATACCGGACTAGCGGGGTTAAATGAGCAGTTCTTC.

This rearrangement joins TRBV28 to TRBJ2-3; possible D gene TRBD2, 7 bases. The germline V gene has CDR1 MDHEN and CDR2 SYDVKM. V was pared by 5 bases and J by 3 bases, with 18 bases between. This CDR3 contains 16 residues. The CDR3 here is CASSPPLGGGTDTQYF. The CDR3, as DNA: TGTGCCAGCAGTCCACCCCTAGGGGGGGGGACAGATACGCAGTATTTT. Based on the CDR3 plus reference TRBV28 and TRBJ2-3, the full variable domain is DVKVTQSSRYLVKRTGEKVFLECVQDMDHENMFWYRQDPGLGLRLIYFSYDVKMKEKGDIPEGYSVSREKKERFSLILESASTNQTSMYLCASSPPLGGGTDTQYFGPGTRLTVL.

This rearrangement joins TRBV9 to TRBJ2-3, with a tentative D call TRBD1 (6 bases). The V gene's germline CDR1 is SGDLS and CDR2 YYNGEE. The CDR3 covers 17 residues. The ends were cut back, 0 bases at V and 0 bases at J, with 14 bases in the middle. CDR3 coding DNA: TGTGCCAGCAGCGTAGCACCCGACAGGCTTAGCACAGATACGCAGTATTTT. Its translation is CASSVAPDRLSTDTQYF.

The V call is TRBV5-1, the J call TRBJ1-5, with 9 nucleotides matching TRBD1. This CDR3 has 14 amino acids. The trim removed 5 bases at V and 7 bases at J, leaving 7 bases unmatched. Germline values: CDR1 SGHRS, CDR2 YFSETQ. This chain's CDR3 is CASRLTGGSQPQHF. CDR3 nucleotides: TGCGCCAGCAGGTTAACAGGGGGCTCCCAGCCCCAGCATTTT.

This chain joins TRBV10-3 and TRBJ1-5; D is unresolved. CDR3 length: 15 amino acids. Germline V lookup: CDR1 ENHRY, CDR2 SYGVKD. V was trimmed by 2 bases and J by 3 bases, leaving 11 bases between them. The CDR3 is CAISEGNEDNQPQHF. CDR3 nucleotides: TGTGCCATCAGTGAGGGTAATGAGGACAATCAGCCCCAGCATTTT.

V and J are TRBV19 and TRBJ2-7; D perhaps matches TRBD1 (5 bases). The germline V gene encodes CDR1 LNHDA and CDR2 SQIVND (reference sequence). Trimming stripped 3 bases from V and 6 bases from J, with 18 bases between. This CDR3 contains 15 residues. The CDR3 spells CASSISSGIGPEQYF. CDR3 coding DNA: TGTGCCAGTAGTATTTCATCAGGGATCGGCCCCGAGCAGTACTTC.

In its sample, this clone was seen a few times. The chain uses TRBV7-2 and TRBJ1-5; a weak D match, TRBD1 (6 bases). V was trimmed by 5 bases and J by 7 bases, leaving 15 bases between them. The CDR3 contains 14 residues. The V gene's germline CDR1 is SGHTA and CDR2 FQGNSA. In DNA, the CDR3 is TGTGCCAGCAGCCTAAGGGACACAGGCCAGCCCCAGCATTTT. It codes for CASSLRDTGQPQHF.

V and J are TRBV25-1 and TRBJ2-2, with TRBD2 matching over 7 bases. Germline V CDR1 and CDR2: MGHDK, SYGVNS. This CDR3 is 16 amino acids long. V lost 5 bases and J lost 4; bases outside the gene matches: 10. CDR3 region: CASSKLASTSTGELFF. The CDR3 nucleotides read TGTGCCAGCAGTAAACTAGCGTCCACCAGCACCGGGGAGCTGTTTTTT.

The chain has TRBV19 and TRBJ2-7; perhaps TRBD2 as D (6 bases). Deletions cut 4 bases from V and 3 bases from J, with 13 bases between. The CDR3 has 14 residues. Germline V CDR1 and CDR2: LNHDA, SQIVND (reference sequence). As DNA, the CDR3 is TGTGCCAGTAGTAGCGGAGGAGGGCTCTACGAGCAGTACTTC. This sequence encodes CASSSGGGLYEQYF.

This chain uses TRBV6-5 with TRBJ1-1; D unclear. Trimming stripped 7 bases from V and 1 base from J, with 10 bases between. The CDR3 contains 13 residues. The V gene's germline CDR1 is MNHEY and CDR2 SVGAGI. DNA of the CDR3: TGTGCCAGCACCAGAGGGTGGAACACTGAAGCTTTCTTT. Protein: CASTRGWNTEAFF.